There are many counts of the clone carrying this T cell receptor (beta chain). No antigen is known for it. This sample is drawn from a study of identical twins. Study results and limitations: Out-of-frame alpha sequences that twins shared showed excess low generation probability. Carriage of fewer insertions was seen in abundant cord blood beta clonotypes, whereas memory repertoires showed none.

After template switching added a universal primer site, the resulting cDNA carried unique molecular identifiers. Each CDR3 protein is one row after TCRdb ran MiXCR on the 5' RACE reads. The repertoire includes under 450,000 distinct CDR3 sequences, approximately 18% of them detected once, and 9.5% to 15% sits in the top ten. V lost 5 bases to trimming and J lost 1 base, with 15 bases between them. Germline V lookup: CDR1 DFQATT, CDR2 SNEGSKA (reference sequence). This CDR3 spans 14 amino acids. V usage is TRBV20-1 and J usage is TRBJ2-7, with TRBD1 as a possible D gene (6 bases). The specimen was naive T cells sorted from blood. This TCR derives from a man aged 50 to 59 in good health. CDR3 DNA sequence: TGCAGTGCTGACCGGGACACGGTATCCTACGAGCAGTACTTC. This gives the protein CSADRDTVSYEQYF.